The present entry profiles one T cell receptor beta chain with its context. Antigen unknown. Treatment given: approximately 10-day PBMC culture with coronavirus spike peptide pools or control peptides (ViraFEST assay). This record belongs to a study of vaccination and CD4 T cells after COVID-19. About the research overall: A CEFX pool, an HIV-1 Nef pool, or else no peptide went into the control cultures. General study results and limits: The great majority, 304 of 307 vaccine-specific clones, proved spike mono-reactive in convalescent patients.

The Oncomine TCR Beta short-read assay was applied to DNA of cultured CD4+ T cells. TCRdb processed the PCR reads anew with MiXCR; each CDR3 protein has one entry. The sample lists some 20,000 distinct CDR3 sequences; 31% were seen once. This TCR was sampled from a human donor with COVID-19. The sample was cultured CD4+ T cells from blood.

The CDR3 sequence is CSARLTLGSPLHF. The CDR3 region has the DNA TGCAGTGCTAGGCTCACCTTGGGATCACCCCTCCACTTT. V usage is TRBV20-1 and J usage is TRBJ1-6; D is ambiguous. V was shortened by 3 bases and J by 10 bases, with 13 bases between the two germline ends. This CDR3 region has 13 residues. The germline V gene encodes CDR1 DFQATT and CDR2 SNEGSKA (reference sequence).